This TCR beta chain stems from a study of control samples from healthy donors and cancer patients. The CDR3 runs to 18 residues. Germline CDR1 is MNHEY and CDR2 is SMNVEV (reference sequence). V gave up 4 bases and J gave up 10 bases; unmatched junction bases: 16. Here immunoSEQ multiplex PCR was the method, and the copy in TCRdb shows in-frame clones only, minus some. The data hold about 110,000 clones, with roughly 91% observed a single time. This sequence was found in a woman aged 45-65 years in good health. Sequenced material: blood. This chain links TRBV27 with TRBJ2-1; 13 positions agree with TRBD2. CDR3 DNA sequence: TGTGCCAGCAGTTCCCGACGGACTAGCGGGAGTCCTGATGGCGAGCAGTTCTTC. Protein sequence: CASSSRRTSGSPDGEQFF.